This T cell receptor beta chain came from a study of cytomegalovirus exposure and HLA in healthy donors. As concerns this clone: What it binds is not known.

Each donor was nominally healthy when sampled (though unrecorded immune exposures were likely). Findings and limits, study-wide: TCR beta V- and J-gene trimming, according to a later analysis, was linked to a missense DCLRE1C variant. The study put 150 or so TCR beta chains on its list as cytomegalovirus-associated. In a later analysis, an Asian-associated ancestry cluster reportedly showed fewer N-insertions than the approximately 660-donor mean.

Germline-derived CDR1 and CDR2 are LNHDA and SQIVND (reference sequence). This CDR3 has 21 residues. Germline trimming cut 3 bases from V and 0 bases from J; bases unmatched to any gene: 20. The PCR used 60 Vbeta and 13 Jbeta primers. Only in-frame clones appear in the TCRdb table, and some are missing; sequencing was by immunoSEQ multiplex PCR. This sample yields 200,000 or so clones, of which 82% are seen a single time; 0.098% belongs to the top ten. The V call is TRBV19, the J call TRBJ1-5, with TRBD1 matching 7 bases. Sequencing input: PBMCs. This clonotype was sampled from a boy under 10 years old in good health and CMV-seronegative. CDR3 loop: CASSIFPPNIGGPDSNQPQHF. DNA of the CDR3: TGTGCCAGTAGTATTTTCCCCCCTAATATAGGGGGCCCAGATAGCAATCAGCCCCAGCATTTT.